The 27 T cell receptor beta chains below come from one sample, sequenced in a study of T cell clones after liver transplantation. Only in-frame clones appear in the TCRdb table, and some are missing; sequencing was by immunoSEQ multiplex PCR. The sample has 55,000 to 70,000 clones; almost 95% are singletons. Sample: CD4+ T cells from blood, taken 25 months after liver transplant. The receptors derive from a human patient who received a liver transplant. Certain T cells may be donor cells from the graft.

The chain employs TRBV2 and TRBJ2-1, with D unresolved. Germline V lookup: CDR1 SNHLY, CDR2 FYNNEI. V was pared by 3 bases and J by 2 bases, with 11 bases between. There are 15 residues in the CDR3. The CDR3 sequence is CASSEGDVTYNEQFF. In DNA form, the CDR3 reads TGTGCCAGCAGTGAGGGCGACGTGACCTACAATGAGCAGTTCTTC.

V and J are TRBV7-6 and TRBJ2-2, with a weak D call TRBD2 (5 bases). The CDR3 sequence is 15 residues long. CDR1 is SGHVS and CDR2 is FNYEAQ in the germline V gene. Trimming took off 1 base at V and 4 bases at J, with 10 bases between the two ends. The chain's CDR3 is CASSLGASTTGELFF. CDR3 DNA: TGTGCCAGCAGCTTAGGGGCTAGCACCACCGGGGAGCTGTTTTTT.

On this clone itself: An end of the junction differs from the germline gene, which may be a read error. The gene calls are TRBV11-2 and TRBJ1-2; perhaps TRBD1 as D (5 bases). CDR1 SGHAT and CDR2 FQNNGV come from the germline V gene. The CDR3 is made up of 13 amino acids. The CDR3 sequence: CASSYGGNSGYTF. The CDR3 nucleotides read TGTGCCAGCAGCTATGGGGGTAACTCTGGCTACACCTTC.

The chain couples TRBV6-5 to TRBJ2-1; D is possibly TRBD1 or TRBD2 (5 bases each). CDR1 is MNHEY, CDR2 SVGAGI, per germline. The CDR3 has 13 amino acids. V shed 5 bases and J shed 11 bases, with 16 bases lying between them. The DNA for the CDR3 is TGTGCCAGCAGTCCCCGCTCCTCGGGACAGCAGTTCTTC. Its translation: CASSPRSSGQQFF.

This clone appeared once. This chain links TRBV5-6 with TRBJ2-1; 7 positions match TRBD1. CDR3 length: 15 residues. The germline V gene encodes CDR1 SGHDT and CDR2 YYEEEE. V shed 4 bases and J 5 bases; nucleotides not matched to a gene: 9. The CDR3 loop reads CASSGQAVTHNEQFF. CDR3 coding DNA: TGTGCCAGCAGCGGACAGGCCGTCACCCACAATGAGCAGTTCTTC.

The chain couples TRBV10-3 to TRBJ2-6; the D gene is possibly TRBD1 (5 bases). Germline V gene lookup returns CDR1 ENHRY and CDR2 SYGVKD. CDR3 size: 14 residues. Between the trimmed V and J ends, which lost 10 bases and 4 bases, there was a span of 14 bases. CDR3 sequence (DNA): TGTGCCAGCGAAGGGGTTCGGGGGGCCAACGTCCTGACTTTC. It translates to CASEGVRGANVLTF.

The V gene is TRBV7-2, the J gene TRBJ1-5; D may be TRBD1 (5 bases). V lost 6 bases to trimming and J lost 4 bases, with 10 bases between them. This CDR3 is 13 amino acids long. Germline CDR1 is SGHTA and CDR2 is FQGNSA. CDR3 residues: CASSPRVNQPQHF. Here the CDR3 DNA reads TGTGCCAGCAGTCCCAGGGTTAATCAGCCCCAGCATTTT.

The chain combines TRBV25-1 with TRBJ2-2; TRBD2 matches 14 bases. The length of the CDR3 is 17 residues. Per germline, CDR1 MGHDK and CDR2 SYGVNS. V was clipped by 5 bases and J by 6 bases; unmatched bases: 8. The CDR3 region is CASSRSPGLAGAGELFF. The DNA of the CDR3 is TGTGCCAGCAGTCGATCTCCGGGACTAGCGGGAGCCGGGGAGCTGTTTTTT.

The chain links TRBV5-1 to TRBJ2-1; D is perhaps TRBD2 (5 bases). Germline V gene data show CDR1 as SGHRS and CDR2 as YFSETQ. There are 13 residues in the CDR3. The V gene lost 5 bases and the J gene lost 2 bases, with 8 bases spanning the gap. The CDR3 bases are TGCGCCAGCAGGCAGACTACCTACAATGAGCAGTTCTTC. Amino acids: CASRQTTYNEQFF. The full variable domain, in which reference TRBV5-1 and TRBJ2-1 provide the parts outside the CDR3, is KAGVTQTPRYLIKTRGQQVTLSCSPISGHRSVSWYQQTPGQGLQFLFEYFSETQRNKGNFPGRFSGRQFSNSRSEMNVSTLELGDSALYLCASRQTTYNEQFFGPGTRLTVL.

V usage is TRBV9 and J usage is TRBJ1-1; weak D call: TRBD1 (6 bases). V lost 4 bases to trimming and J lost 4 bases, with 11 bases between them. CDR1 is SGDLS, CDR2 YYNGEE, per germline. The CDR3 spans 13 residues. CDR3 sequence: CASSTWDTTEAFF. The CDR3 bases are TGTGCCAGCAGCACTTGGGACACCACTGAAGCTTTCTTT.

This clone was observed a single time. DNA of the CDR3: TGTGCCAGTAGTGCATCAGGGAATACGCAGTATTTT. Amino acids: CASSASGNTQYF. The rearrangement joins TRBV19 to TRBJ2-3, with TRBD1 as a possible D gene (5 bases). The CDR3 covers 12 residues. The V and J ends lost 5 bases and 7 bases respectively, with 10 bases between them. In germline, CDR1 is LNHDA, CDR2 SQIVND (reference sequence).

V and J are TRBV7-2 and TRBJ2-7, with 7 positions matching TRBD2. This CDR3 contains 18 residues. V gave up 3 bases and J gave up 0 bases; unmatched junction bases: 14. The V gene's germline CDR1 is SGHTA and CDR2 FQGNSA. The CDR3 DNA is TGTGCCAGCAGCTTCCAAGGTAGCGGGCCCCGGAGCTCCTACGAGCAGTACTTC. Translated, it gives CASSFQGSGPRSSYEQYF.

This clone was counted a single time. The V and J genes are TRBV2 and TRBJ1-5; 9 nucleotides match TRBD1. CDR1 and CDR2 from the germline V gene are SNHLY and FYNNEI. The CDR3 length is 14 residues. The J segment lost 6 bases and the V segment lost 6 bases, leaving 6 bases of the junction unmatched. The CDR3 reads CASSSTGGSQPQHF. CDR3 DNA: TGTGCCAGCAGCTCCACAGGGGGCAGTCAGCCCCAGCATTTT.

The gene calls are TRBV30 and TRBJ2-1, with 8 bases fitting TRBD2. The CDR3 runs to 12 residues. Germline V gene data show CDR1 as GTSNPN and CDR2 as SVGIG (reference sequence). J was trimmed by 6 bases and V by 6 bases; bases with no gene match: 4. CDR3 DNA sequence: TGTGCCTGTGTAGCGGGGCCCAATGAGCAGTTCTTC. It encodes CACVAGPNEQFF.

The V and J genes are TRBV7-2 and TRBJ2-1; 11 bases agree with TRBD1. V was clipped by 5 bases and J by 7 bases; unmatched bases: 4. CDR3 length: 14 amino acids. Germline CDR1 SGHTA, CDR2 FQGNSA. The CDR3 nucleotides read TGTGCCAGCAGCACAAGGGACAGGGGGAATGAGCAGTTCTTC. It translates to CASSTRDRGNEQFF.

This sequence joins TRBV5-1 and TRBJ2-7, with a weak D call TRBD1 (5 bases). Germline V gene data show CDR1 as SGHRS and CDR2 as YFSETQ. V was trimmed by 3 bases and J by 3 bases, leaving 13 bases between them. This CDR3 comprises 14 residues. The CDR3 loop is CASSSTVGHYEQYF. CDR3 DNA sequence: TGCGCCAGCAGCTCGACGGTTGGACACTACGAGCAGTACTTC.

V usage is TRBV30 and J usage is TRBJ1-2, with 10 positions matching TRBD1. Germline V gene lookup returns CDR1 GTSNPN and CDR2 SVGIG (reference sequence). V was clipped by 4 bases and J by 7 bases; unmatched bases: 6. The CDR3 contains 13 residues. This CDR3 reads CAWILRDRGGYTF. The CDR3 coding sequence is TGTGCCTGGATACTCCGGGACAGGGGTGGCTACACCTTC.

The chain is built from TRBV18 and TRBJ2-7; TRBD1 agrees at 10 bases. Germline lookup yields CDR1 KGHSH and CDR2 LQKENI. The V segment lost 3 bases and the J segment 5 bases; nucleotides outside the gene matches: 7. This CDR3 is 15 amino acids long. CDR3 in amino acids: CASSPGQGVMDEQYF. CDR3 DNA: TGTGCCAGCTCACCCGGACAGGGGGTGATGGACGAGCAGTACTTC.

This clone appeared once. This sequence joins TRBV7-2 and TRBJ2-7, with D perhaps TRBD1 or TRBD2 (6 bases each). CDR3 size: 14 residues. Germline lookup yields CDR1 SGHTA and CDR2 FQGNSA. Trimming stripped 3 bases from V and 6 bases from J, with 15 bases between. In DNA form, the CDR3 reads TGTGCCAGCAGCTTTGGTGGGGGGCCGGGCGAGCAGTACTTC. It specifies CASSFGGGPGEQYF.

The chain is built from TRBV28 and TRBJ2-1; 12 bases match TRBD2. The CDR3 loop spans 16 amino acids. CDR1 is MDHEN and CDR2 is SYDVKM in the germline V gene. V trimming: 4 bases; J trimming: 2 bases; junction bases outside the gene matches: 3. The CDR3 region has the DNA TGTGCCAGCAGTTCGCTAGCGGGAGGGGCCTACAATGAGCAGTTCTTC. This codes for CASSSLAGGAYNEQFF.

The V call is TRBV5-1, the J call TRBJ2-3; possible D gene TRBD2, 6 bases. Trimming cost V 2 bases and J 6 bases, with 13 bases left between them. This CDR3 comprises 14 residues. Looked up from germline, CDR1 is SGHRS and CDR2 is YFSETQ. The CDR3 DNA sequence: TGCGCCAGCAGCTTAGGAGGGCCGTCGGATACGCAGTATTTT. Protein product: CASSLGGPSDTQYF.

The V call is TRBV2, the J call TRBJ2-7, with 8 bases that match TRBD2. Germline V CDR1 and CDR2: SNHLY, FYNNEI. This CDR3 spans 15 amino acids. With V trimmed by 4 bases and J by 1 base, 6 bases remained unmatched. CDR3 sequence reads: CASSVLAGGSYEQYF. CDR3 in DNA: TGTGCCAGCAGTGTCCTCGCGGGAGGATCCTACGAGCAGTACTTC.

The V and J genes are TRBV28 and TRBJ1-2; 9 bases line up with TRBD1. CDR1 and CDR2 (germline): MDHEN, SYDVKM. The CDR3 length is 15 residues. Trimming removed 6 bases from V and 5 bases from J; junction bases left unmatched: 10. The CDR3 DNA reads as TGTGCCAGCAGGGGGAACAGGGGGCTTCCTTATGGCTACACCTTC. Its protein product is CASRGNRGLPYGYTF.

V usage is TRBV5-4 and J usage is TRBJ2-3; D could derive from TRBD1 or TRBD2 (5 bases each). From germline, CDR1 is SGHNT and CDR2 YYREEE (reference sequence). This CDR3 comprises 14 residues. Trimming shortened V by 1 base and J by 2 bases, and 8 bases separated the two germline ends. This CDR3 reads CASSLPGATDTQYF. The CDR3 DNA reads as TGTGCCAGCAGCTTGCCCGGGGCCACAGATACGCAGTATTTT.

The chain carries TRBV6-5 and TRBJ2-1, with D perhaps matching TRBD2 (5 bases). The germline V and J ends were trimmed by 3 bases and 9 bases, with 18 bases remaining between them. In germline, CDR1 is MNHEY, CDR2 SVGAGI. The CDR3 has 15 amino acids. CDR3 amino acids: CASSYLDQAEGEQFF. DNA of the CDR3: TGTGCCAGCAGTTATCTCGATCAGGCCGAGGGTGAGCAGTTCTTC.

The CDR3 protein is CASRTAVATNEKLFF. CDR3 DNA: TGTGCCAGCAGGACCGCGGTCGCAACTAATGAAAAACTGTTTTTT. This chain connects TRBV28 to TRBJ1-4, with unresolved D. The CDR3 loop spans 15 amino acids. V dropped 6 bases and J dropped 0 bases, with 11 bases sitting between them. Germline values: CDR1 MDHEN, CDR2 SYDVKM.

This clone came up a few times. The V gene is TRBV7-2, the J gene TRBJ1-3; D is undetermined. Trimming cost V 1 base and J 6 bases, with 10 bases left between them. This CDR3 region has 14 residues. Germline assignment: CDR1 SGHTA and CDR2 FQGNSA. The CDR3 spells CASSLVDGSNTIYF. The CDR3 region has the DNA TGTGCCAGCAGCTTAGTCGATGGTTCAAACACCATATATTTT. Drawing the rest from reference TRBV7-2 and TRBJ1-3, the complete variable domain is GAGVSQSPSNKVTEKGKDVELRCDPISGHTALYWYRQSLGQGLEFLIYFQGNSAPDKSGLPSDRFSAERTGGSVSTLTIQRTQQEDSAVYLCASSLVDGSNTIYFGEGSWLTVV.